This T cell receptor beta chain originates from a study of blood T cell repertoires in COVID-19. Study background: T cells, B-cell-depleted T cells, or PBMCs supplied cDNA or gDNA.

A few counts support this clone. Methods used by the authors: Amplified reference gene primers provided the basis for estimating nucleated cell counts. Here immunoSEQ multiplex PCR was the method, and the copy in TCRdb shows in-frame clones only, minus some. V and J calls and clone size are given by that table; D and trimming were obtained from the DNA. The sample shows 39,000 or so clones, about four fifths of them seen only once. Germline CDR1 SEHNR, CDR2 FQNEAQ (reference sequence). The ends were cut back, 5 bases at V and 0 bases at J, with 5 bases in the middle. The CDR3 runs 12 residues. The sequencing sample was made of peripheral blood. This sequence was found in a man in his forties with active or convalescent COVID-19. The V gene is TRBV7-9, the J gene TRBJ2-7; D not certain. This CDR3 is CASSPSSYEQYF. The DNA of the CDR3 is TGTGCCAGCAGCCCCTCCTCCTACGAGCAGTACTTC. Variable domain in full (rest from reference TRBV7-9 and TRBJ2-7): DTGVSQNPRHKITKRGQNVTFRCDPISEHNRLYWYRQTLGQGPEFLTYFQNEAQLEKSRLLSDRFSAERPKGSFSTLEIQRTEQGDSAMYLCASSPSSYEQYFGPGTRLTVT.